These 28 T cell receptor beta chains share one sample of origin, sequenced in a study of blood T cell repertoires in COVID-19. Generated by immunoSEQ multiplex PCR, the TCRdb table keeps only in-frame clones and is missing some. The table records 220,000 or so clones, 65% to 85% of them present only once. The sequencing input was PBMCs or T cells enriched from blood (not recorded which). These receptors were taken from a woman between 40 and 50 years old who had recovered from COVID-19.

The CDR3 sequence: CASGLGWSQPQHF. Written as DNA, the CDR3 is TGTGCTAGTGGTCTGGGTTGGAGTCAGCCCCAGCATTTT. V usage is TRBV12-5 and J usage is TRBJ1-5, with D hard to call. Germline V lookup: CDR1 LGHNT, CDR2 FRNRAP. The CDR3 has 13 residues. V gave up 5 bases and J gave up 6 bases, with 11 bases separating them. The full variable domain, with the rest looked up from reference TRBV12-5 and TRBJ1-5, is DARVTQTPRHKVTEMGQEVTMRCQPILGHNTVFWYRQTMMQGLELLAYFRNRAPLDDSGMPKDRFSAEMPDATLATLKIQPSEPRDSAVYFCASGLGWSQPQHFGDGTRLSIL.

The chain has TRBV14 and TRBJ1-2, with D possibly TRBD1 on 5 matching bases. This CDR3 region has 15 residues. V shed 0 bases and J shed 4 bases, with 12 bases lying between them. Germline V gene lookup returns CDR1 SGHDN and CDR2 FVKESK. CDR3 residues: CASSQDWGDPYGYTF. The CDR3 DNA sequence: TGTGCCAGCAGCCAAGATTGGGGGGACCCCTATGGCTACACCTTC.

The chain uses TRBV18 and TRBJ2-3, with D unclear. The CDR3 totals 13 residues. V lost 6 bases, J lost 6 bases, and 13 bases lay in between. Germline values: CDR1 KGHSH, CDR2 LQKENI. CDR3: CASSRARLDTQYF. The CDR3 nucleotides are TGTGCCAGCTCCCGAGCCAGGTTGGATACGCAGTATTTT.

The gene calls are TRBV6-2 or TRBV6-3 and TRBJ1-5, with a weak D call TRBD1 (5 bases). This CDR3 spans 16 amino acids. The V and J ends lost 6 bases and 4 bases respectively, with 19 bases between them. CDR1 is MNHEY and CDR2 is SVGEGT in the germline V gene. In DNA, the CDR3 is TGTGCCAGCAGATACGCCCCGGCTGCAGGGAATCAGCCCCAGCATTTT. Translated, it gives CASRYAPAAGNQPQHF.

The table lists this clone with a few counts. The CDR3 spells CASSEARQGQLYGYTF. The CDR3 DNA is TGTGCCAGCAGTGAAGCAAGACAGGGGCAACTCTATGGCTACACCTTC. The chain links TRBV2 to TRBJ1-2, with 8 bases identical to TRBD1. The CDR3 runs 16 residues. CDR1 and CDR2 from the germline V gene are SNHLY and FYNNEI. With V trimmed by 0 bases and J by 4 bases, 7 bases remained unmatched.

The chain joins TRBV7-9 to TRBJ1-2, with D possibly being TRBD1 (5 bases). V was pared by 5 bases and J by 8 bases, with 12 bases between. The germline gives CDR1 SEHNR, CDR2 FQNEAQ (reference sequence). The CDR3 is made up of 12 amino acids. For the CDR3, the DNA is TGTGCCAGCAGCCCGCAGGGTGTCGGCTACACCTTC. It is translated as CASSPQGVGYTF.

This clone ranks as medium-sized. The rearrangement links TRBV28 to TRBJ1-2, with 9 positions matching TRBD1. Looked up from germline, CDR1 is MDHEN and CDR2 is SYDVKM. The trim removed 4 bases at V and 6 bases at J, leaving 6 bases unmatched. The CDR3 runs to 14 residues. The CDR3 here is CASSWYGTGNGYTF. DNA for the CDR3: TGTGCCAGCAGTTGGTACGGGACAGGGAATGGCTACACCTTC.

V is TRBV5-1 and J is TRBJ1-2; maybe TRBD1 (5 bases). The V end lost 6 bases, the J end lost 0 bases, and 18 bases lay between the germline ends. This CDR3 region has 16 residues. Germline CDR1 reads SGHRS; CDR2 reads YFSETQ. The CDR3 DNA sequence: TGCGCCAGCACCCCCCGACAAGGGGCCTCTAACTATGGCTACACCTTC. It specifies CASTPRQGASNYGYTF.

This rearrangement joins TRBV15 to TRBJ2-2, with a weak D call TRBD2 (5 bases). This CDR3 spans 15 amino acids. Germline lookup yields CDR1 LNHNV and CDR2 YYDKDF (reference sequence). The ends were cut back, 1 base at V and 7 bases at J, with 13 bases in the middle. The CDR3 sequence: CATSRGLGEGGELFF. The CDR3 nucleotides are TGTGCCACCAGCAGAGGTTTAGGAGAGGGCGGGGAGCTGTTTTTT.

This rearrangement joins TRBV3-1 (or the pseudogene TRBV3-2) to TRBJ2-5; D might be TRBD2 (6 bases). The CDR3 sequence is 13 residues long. Trimming took 5 bases from V and 3 from J, leaving 10 bases between them. Germline V CDR1 and CDR2: LGHDT, YNNKEL (reference sequence). The chain's CDR3 is CASSRWGEETQYF. The CDR3, as DNA: TGTGCCAGCAGCAGGTGGGGGGAAGAGACCCAGTACTTC.

CDR3 loop: CASSFGLGAYEQYF. Written as DNA, the CDR3 is TGTGCCAGCAGCTTCGGACTAGGTGCCTACGAGCAGTACTTC. This chain links TRBV9 with TRBJ2-7; TRBD2 aligns across 7 bases. The CDR3 sequence is 14 residues long. The germline V gene encodes CDR1 SGDLS and CDR2 YYNGEE. J lost 2 bases, V lost 4 bases, and 6 bases had no gene match. The variable domain in full, with the rest retrieved from reference TRBV9 and TRBJ2-7, is DSGVTQTPKHLITATGQRVTLRCSPRSGDLSVYWYQQSLDQGLQFLIQYYNGEERAKGNILERFSAQQFPDLHSELNLSSLELGDSALYFCASSFGLGAYEQYFGPGTRLTVT.

J is TRBJ1-4 and V is TRBV7-9; a possible D gene is TRBD1 (5 bases). V was pared by 1 base and J by 8 bases, with 14 bases between. Per the germline V gene, CDR1 is SEHNR and CDR2 is FQNEAQ (reference sequence). The CDR3 sequence is 15 residues long. DNA of the CDR3: TGTGCCAGCAGCTTAGGCGGCACCTGGGGCGAAAAACTGTTTTTT. This encodes CASSLGGTWGEKLFF.

The chain uses TRBV9 and TRBJ1-1; tentative D call: TRBD1 (6 bases). This CDR3 is 14 amino acids long. CDR1 is SGDLS, CDR2 YYNGEE, per germline. The V gene lost 0 bases and the J gene lost 7 bases, with 13 bases spanning the gap. The CDR3 nucleotides read TGTGCCAGCAGCGTAGCTGGGGCAGGGGTTGAAGCTTTCTTT. This translates into CASSVAGAGVEAFF.

The J gene is TRBJ2-1, the V gene TRBV4-1, with 7 nucleotides matching TRBD2. Germline CDR1 reads MGHRA; CDR2 reads YSYEKL. This CDR3 region has 12 residues. V shed 2 bases, J shed 16 bases, and the junction held 8 bases outside the gene matches. The CDR3 is CASSQTGGVQFF. The CDR3 DNA reads TGCGCCAGCAGCCAAACGGGAGGCGTCCAATTCTTC.

The chain links TRBV10-3 to TRBJ2-1, with 7 bases matching TRBD2. This CDR3 is built from 13 residues. J was trimmed by 2 bases and V by 10 bases; bases with no gene match: 5. Germline CDR1 reads ENHRY; CDR2 reads SYGVKD. The CDR3, as DNA: TGTGCCACCAAAAGCGGGGCCTACAATGAGCAGTTCTTC. This translates into CATKSGAYNEQFF.

The chain is built from TRBV3-1 (or the pseudogene TRBV3-2) and TRBJ2-7, with 11 nucleotides matching TRBD1. V dropped 2 bases and J dropped 7; count of bases not matched to a gene: 7. CDR3 length: 15 residues. The germline gives CDR1 LGHDT, CDR2 YNNKEL (reference sequence). The CDR3 protein is CASSQRGTGGREQYF. Here the CDR3 DNA reads TGTGCCAGCAGCCAACGTGGGACAGGGGGACGAGAGCAGTACTTC.

The chain joins TRBV9 to TRBJ1-2; D remains ambiguous. Germline V gene data show CDR1 as SGDLS and CDR2 as YYNGEE. The CDR3 length is 12 residues. Trimming cost V 0 bases and J 4 bases, with 4 bases left between them. The CDR3 coding sequence is TGTGCCAGCAGCGTAGTCAGCTATGGCTACACCTTC. Translation gives CASSVVSYGYTF.

The CDR3 sequence is CASSQSRDRAIAKNIQYF. The CDR3 nucleotides read TGCGCCAGCAGCCAATCCCGGGACAGGGCCATAGCCAAAAACATTCAGTACTTC. This rearrangement joins TRBV4-3 to TRBJ2-4, with 9 bases lining up with TRBD1. Germline lookup yields CDR1 LGHNA and CDR2 YSLEER. Trimming took 2 bases from V and 0 from J; bases not matched to a gene: 8. This CDR3 region has 18 residues.

Notes on this clone: A junction boundary mismatches the germline segment, possibly from a read error. The V and J genes are TRBV28 and TRBJ1-1; weak D call: TRBD1 (5 bases). The germline V gene has CDR1 MDHEN and CDR2 SYDVKM. The CDR3 has 14 amino acids. The CDR3 DNA is TGTGCCAGCACTTTACAGCTAGGGGACACTGAAGCTTTCTTT. Translating it yields CASTLQLGDTEAFF.

A single count supports this clone. This chain uses TRBV11-2 with TRBJ1-5, with D possibly being TRBD1 (5 bases). Per germline, CDR1 SGHAT and CDR2 FQNNGV. V was clipped by 1 base and J by 4 bases, with 11 bases between them. This CDR3 has 15 amino acids. CDR3 protein: CASSLGVGANQPQHF. The CDR3 bases are TGTGCCAGCAGCTTAGGTGTAGGGGCTAATCAGCCCCAGCATTTT.

The gene calls are TRBV7-2 and TRBJ2-3; no clear D gene. V was trimmed by 1 base and J by 2 bases, leaving 4 bases between them. The CDR3 is made up of 13 amino acids. Germline loops: CDR1 SGHTA, CDR2 FQGNSA. CDR3 coding DNA: TGTGCCAGCAGCTTAGACTACACAGATACGCAGTATTTT. Encoded protein: CASSLDYTDTQYF.

The chain links TRBV7-2 to TRBJ2-1; 7 nucleotides agree with TRBD2. J was trimmed by 7 bases and V by 5 bases; bases with no gene match: 11. Germline values: CDR1 SGHTA, CDR2 FQGNSA. The CDR3 runs 15 residues. The CDR3 loop reads CASSPLREIFNEQFF. CDR3 in DNA: TGTGCCAGCAGCCCCTTGCGGGAGATATTTAATGAGCAGTTCTTC.

Note on this clone: Other DNA sequences in the same sample also yield this CDR3. The chain couples TRBV19 to TRBJ1-2; 7 bases agree with TRBD1. CDR3 length equals 12 residues. The J segment lost 4 bases and the V segment lost 5 bases, leaving 1 base of the junction unmatched. CDR1 and CDR2 (germline): LNHDA, SQIVND (reference sequence). DNA for the CDR3: TGTGCCAGTAGTCGGGACAGCTATGGCTACACCTTC. Protein product: CASSRDSYGYTF. The entire variable domain, with the rest obtained from reference TRBV19 and TRBJ1-2, is as follows: DGGITQSPKYLFRKEGQNVTLSCEQNLNHDAMYWYRQDPGQGLRLIYYSQIVNDFQKGDIAEGYSVSREKKESFPLTVTSAQKNPTAFYLCASSRDSYGYTFGSGTRLTVV.

The chain combines TRBV6-5 with TRBJ1-6; tentative D call: TRBD1 (5 bases). The V and J ends lost 6 bases and 11 bases respectively, with 17 bases between them. Germline V CDR1 and CDR2: MNHEY, SVGAGI. The CDR3 is 14 residues long. The CDR3 protein is CASRVGGYRAPLHF. CDR3 DNA: TGTGCCAGCAGGGTGGGGGGGTATAGGGCACCCCTCCACTTT.

This clone was observed a handful of times. V usage is TRBV5-1 and J usage is TRBJ1-2; D unresolved. The CDR3 totals 16 residues. V was trimmed by 4 bases and J by 0 bases, leaving 16 bases between them. Germline loops: CDR1 SGHRS, CDR2 YFSETQ. CDR3 sequence: CASSENLRDSNYGYTF. For the CDR3, the DNA is TGCGCCAGCAGCGAAAATTTAAGAGATTCTAACTATGGCTACACCTTC.

The V call is TRBV24-1, the J call TRBJ2-3; 10 nucleotides match TRBD2. The CDR3 is 18 residues long. Unmatched junction bases numbered 8, after V lost 3 bases and J lost 0 bases. Germline loops: CDR1 KGHDR, CDR2 SFDVKD. Written as DNA, the CDR3 is TGTGCCACCAGTGATCCTACGACTAGCGGGTATAGCACAGATACGCAGTATTTT. The encoded protein is CATSDPTTSGYSTDTQYF.

This chain connects TRBV2 to TRBJ2-7, with TRBD2 matching 7 bases. V gave up 3 bases and J gave up 2 bases; unmatched junction bases: 7. From germline, CDR1 is SNHLY and CDR2 FYNNEI. The CDR3 totals 15 residues. The CDR3 here is CASSDYDAGAYEQYF. The CDR3 DNA sequence: TGTGCCAGCAGTGACTACGATGCGGGGGCCTACGAGCAGTACTTC.

The chain carries TRBV19 and TRBJ2-6; 10 nucleotides align to TRBD2. V lost 3 bases to trimming and J lost 0 bases; unmatched junction nucleotides: 5. The CDR3 totals 18 residues. Per the germline V gene, CDR1 is LNHDA and CDR2 is SQIVND (reference sequence). CDR3 loop: CASSIGLAVISGANVLTF. CDR3 in DNA: TGTGCCAGTAGTATTGGACTAGCGGTGATCTCTGGGGCCAACGTCCTGACTTTC.